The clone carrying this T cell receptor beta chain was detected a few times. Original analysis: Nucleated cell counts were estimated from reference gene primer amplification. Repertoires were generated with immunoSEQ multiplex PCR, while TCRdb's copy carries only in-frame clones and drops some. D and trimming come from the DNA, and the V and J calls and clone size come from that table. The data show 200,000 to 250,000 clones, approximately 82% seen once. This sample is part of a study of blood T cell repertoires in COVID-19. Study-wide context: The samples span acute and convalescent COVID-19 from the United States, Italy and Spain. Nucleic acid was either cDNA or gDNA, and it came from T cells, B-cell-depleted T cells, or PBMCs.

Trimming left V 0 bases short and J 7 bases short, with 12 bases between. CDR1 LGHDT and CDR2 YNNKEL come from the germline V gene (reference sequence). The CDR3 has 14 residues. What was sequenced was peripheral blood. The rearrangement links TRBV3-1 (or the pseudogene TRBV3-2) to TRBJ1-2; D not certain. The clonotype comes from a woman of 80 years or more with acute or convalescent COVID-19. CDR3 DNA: TGTGCCAGCAGCCAAGATTATACAGATCCTGGCTACACCTTC. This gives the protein CASSQDYTDPGYTF.